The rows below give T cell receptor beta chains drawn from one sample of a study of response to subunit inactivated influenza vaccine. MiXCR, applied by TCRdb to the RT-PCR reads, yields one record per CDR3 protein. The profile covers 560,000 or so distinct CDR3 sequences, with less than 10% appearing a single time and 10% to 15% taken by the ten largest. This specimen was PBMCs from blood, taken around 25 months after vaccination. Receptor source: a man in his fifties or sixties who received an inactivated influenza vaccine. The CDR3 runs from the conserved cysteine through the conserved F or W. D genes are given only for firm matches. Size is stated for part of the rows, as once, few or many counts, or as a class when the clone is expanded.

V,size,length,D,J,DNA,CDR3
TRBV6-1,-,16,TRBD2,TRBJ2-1,TGTGCCAGCAGCCTTTCCGGGACTAGCTTCTACAATGAGCAGTTCTTC,CASSLSGTSFYNEQFF
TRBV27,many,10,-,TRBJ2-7,TGTGCCAGCAGAAGCTACGAGCAGTACTTC,CASRSYEQYF
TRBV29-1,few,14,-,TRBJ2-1,TGCAGCGTTAATTTTCAGGAGAGATACAATGAGCAGTTCTTC,CSVNFQERYNEQFF
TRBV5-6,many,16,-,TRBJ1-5,TGTGCCAGCAGCTCCTGGGGACGATCTAGAAATCAGCCCCAGCATTTT,CASSSWGRSRNQPQHF
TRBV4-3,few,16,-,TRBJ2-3,TGCGCCAGCAGCCAAGATTGGTCGCAGGGGATAGATACGCAGTATTTT,CASSQDWSQGIDTQYF
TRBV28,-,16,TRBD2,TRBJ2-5,TGTGCCAGCAGCCTGACTAGCTTATTAGGCCAAGAGACCCAGTACTTC,CASSLTSLLGQETQYF
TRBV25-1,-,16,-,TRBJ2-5,TGTGCCAGCAGTAATTACAGGGGAGGGGAAAAAGAGACCCAGTACTTC,CASSNYRGGEKETQYF
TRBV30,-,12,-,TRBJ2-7,TGTGCCTGGAGTGCGATGGGAGGCGAGCAGTACTTC,CAWSAMGGEQYF
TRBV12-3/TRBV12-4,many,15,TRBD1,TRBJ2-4,TGTGCCAGTTACCAATGGGGACAGGGCAAAAACATTCAGTACTTC,CASYQWGQGKNIQYF
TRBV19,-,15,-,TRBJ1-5,TGTGCCAGTAGACCGGAGGGACATTACAATCAGCCCCAGCATTTT,CASRPEGHYNQPQHF
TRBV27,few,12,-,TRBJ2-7,TGTGCCAGCAGGATTTCTTCCTACGAGCAGTACTTC,CASRISSYEQYF
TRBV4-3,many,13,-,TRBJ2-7,TGCGCCAGCAGCCAAGATGCTTACTACGAGCAGTACTTC,CASSQDAYYEQYF
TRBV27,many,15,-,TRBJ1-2,TGTGCCAGCAGTCCCGGACAGTATCTTAACTATGGCTACACCTTC,CASSPGQYLNYGYTF
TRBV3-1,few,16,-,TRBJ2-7,TGTGCCAGCAGCCAAGGGAGCGGGCGTAGCTCCTACGAGCAGTACTTC,CASSQGSGRSSYEQYF
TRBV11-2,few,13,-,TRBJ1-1,TGTGCCAGCGCCGGCTTTCCGGTGCATGAAGCTTTCTTT,CASAGFPVHEAFF
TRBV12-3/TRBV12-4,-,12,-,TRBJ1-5,TGTGCCACCGCGGCGGACAATCAGCCCCAGCATTTT,CATAADNQPQHF
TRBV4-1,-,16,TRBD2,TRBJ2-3,TGCGCCAGCAGCCAAGATCCCAGCGGGGCCACAGATACGCAGTATTTT,CASSQDPSGATDTQYF
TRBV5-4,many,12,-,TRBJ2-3,TGTGCCAGCAGCCGTAGCACAGATACGCAGTATTTT,CASSRSTDTQYF
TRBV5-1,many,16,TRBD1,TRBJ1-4,TGCGCCAGCAGCTTGGACGGACAGGGGTTGAATGAAAAACTGTTTTTT,CASSLDGQGLNEKLFF
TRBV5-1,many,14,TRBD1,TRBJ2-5,TGCGCCAGCTCTCCAACAGGGGGACAAGAGACCCAGTACTTC,CASSPTGGQETQYF
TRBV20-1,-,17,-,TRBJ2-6,TGCAGTGCTAGAGATGGGGGGCTGGACTCCGGGGCCAACGTCCTGACTTTC,CSARDGGLDSGANVLTF
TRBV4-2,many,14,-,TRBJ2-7,TGTGCCAGCAGCCACTTGGAGGGGAGCCACGAGCAGTACTTC,CASSHLEGSHEQYF
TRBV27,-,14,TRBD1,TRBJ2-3,TGTGCCAGCAGAGCGACAGGGGGCCCAGATACGCAGTATTTT,CASRATGGPDTQYF
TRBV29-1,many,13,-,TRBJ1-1,TGCAGCGTTTCCCGTGACATGAACACTGAAGCTTTCTTT,CSVSRDMNTEAFF
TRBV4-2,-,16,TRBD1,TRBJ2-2,TGTGCCAGCAGCCAAGAGAGGGGGCGGGCCACCGGGGAGCTGTTTTTT,CASSQERGRATGELFF
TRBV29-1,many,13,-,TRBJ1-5,TGCAGCGTTGGCGGGGGAGGCAATCAGCCCCAGCATTTT,CSVGGGGNQPQHF
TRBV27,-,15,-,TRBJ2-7,TGTGCCAGCAGTTTATCGGAGGGTCGTGGCTACGAGCAGTACTTC,CASSLSEGRGYEQYF
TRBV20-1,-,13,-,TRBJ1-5,TGCAGTGCTAGAGATTATAGCAATCAGCCCCAGCATTTT,CSARDYSNQPQHF
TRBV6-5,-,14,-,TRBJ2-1,TGTGCCAGCAGTTCCGGGCTAGCGCCAGGTGAGCAGTTCTTC,CASSSGLAPGEQFF
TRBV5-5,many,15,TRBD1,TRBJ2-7,TGTGCCAGCAGCTTGTCCGGGACAGGGGTCTACGAGCAGTACTTC,CASSLSGTGVYEQYF
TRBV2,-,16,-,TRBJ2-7,TGTGCCAGCAGCCCTGGAGTTCGTTCAGGGCTCTACGAGCAGTACTTC,CASSPGVRSGLYEQYF
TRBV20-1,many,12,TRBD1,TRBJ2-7,TGCAGTGGGGGACAGGGCAGGAACGAGCAGTACTTC,CSGGQGRNEQYF
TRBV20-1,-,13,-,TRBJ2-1,TGCAGTGCTAGAGCGGGGCACCACAATGAGCAGTTCTTC,CSARAGHHNEQFF
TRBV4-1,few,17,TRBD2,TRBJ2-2,TGCGCCAGCAGCCAAGATGGACTAGCGGCCTTCACCGGGGAGCTGTTTTTT,CASSQDGLAAFTGELFF
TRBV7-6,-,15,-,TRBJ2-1,TGTGCCAGCAGCTTAGGGACCCTAGGGGTTTCTGAGCAGTTCTTC,CASSLGTLGVSEQFF
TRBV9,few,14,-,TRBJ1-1,TGTGCCAGCAGCTTCGGGCCGGAGGGGACTGAAGCTTTCTTT,CASSFGPEGTEAFF